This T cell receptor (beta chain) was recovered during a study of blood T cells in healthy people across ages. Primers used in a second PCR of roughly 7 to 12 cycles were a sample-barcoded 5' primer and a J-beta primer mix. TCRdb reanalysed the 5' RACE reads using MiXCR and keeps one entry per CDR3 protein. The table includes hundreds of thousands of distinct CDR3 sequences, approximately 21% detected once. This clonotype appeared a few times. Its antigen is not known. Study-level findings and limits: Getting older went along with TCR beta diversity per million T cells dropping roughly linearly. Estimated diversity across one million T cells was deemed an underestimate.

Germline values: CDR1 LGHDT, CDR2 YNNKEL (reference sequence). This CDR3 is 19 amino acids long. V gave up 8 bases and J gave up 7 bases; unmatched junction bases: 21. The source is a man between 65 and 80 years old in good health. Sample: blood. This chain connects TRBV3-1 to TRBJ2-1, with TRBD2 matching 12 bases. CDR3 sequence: CASQGRLAGGQGLGNEQFF. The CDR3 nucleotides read TGTGCCAGCCAGGGTAGGCTAGCGGGGGGGCAAGGACTGGGAAATGAGCAGTTCTTC.